This TCR beta chain was retrieved from a study of siplizumab effects on memory and regulatory T cells. Germline V gene lookup returns CDR1 MGHRA and CDR2 YSYEKL. The CDR3 spans 17 residues. V was cut by 4 bases and J by 5 bases, with 23 bases left in between. In the case of this clone: What it binds is unknown.

General study results and limits: Most proliferating CD4+ or CD8+ clones, roughly 80-95%, had no naive or memory assignment. In siplizumab cultures, the suppressive function of proliferating Tregs remained unconfirmed.

Assaying covered some 10^5 TCR templates per sample. Libraries were prepared by immunoSEQ multiplex PCR; TCRdb keeps only in-frame clonotypes and omits some of them. Of tens of thousands of clones in the sample, 90% to 98% were seen once. The sequenced sample was naive CD8+ T cells sorted from blood. The source of this sequence is a human donor in good health. The V gene is TRBV4-1, the J gene TRBJ2-5; possibly TRBD2 for D (7 bases). The CDR3 region is CASSPLPLGGGPETQYF. CDR3 nucleotides: TGCGCCAGCAGCCCCCTCCCTTTGGGGGGGGGCCCCGAGACCCAGTACTTC.